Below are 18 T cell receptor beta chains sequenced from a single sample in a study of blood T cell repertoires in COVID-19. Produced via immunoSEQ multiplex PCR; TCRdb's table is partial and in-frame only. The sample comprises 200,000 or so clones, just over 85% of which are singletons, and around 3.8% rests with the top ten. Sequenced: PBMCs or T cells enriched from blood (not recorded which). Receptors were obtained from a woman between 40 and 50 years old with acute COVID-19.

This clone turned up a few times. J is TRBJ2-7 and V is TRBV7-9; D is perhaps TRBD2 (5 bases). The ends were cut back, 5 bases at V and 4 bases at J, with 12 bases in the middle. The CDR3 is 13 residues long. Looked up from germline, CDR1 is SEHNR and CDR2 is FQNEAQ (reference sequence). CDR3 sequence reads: CASSPSRAYEQYF. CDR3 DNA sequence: TGTGCCAGCAGCCCATCGCGGGCATACGAGCAGTACTTC.

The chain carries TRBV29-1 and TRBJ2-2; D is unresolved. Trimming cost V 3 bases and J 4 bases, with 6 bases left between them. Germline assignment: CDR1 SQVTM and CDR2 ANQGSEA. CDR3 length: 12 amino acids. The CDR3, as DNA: TGCAGCGTTGAGTGGCCCACCGGGGAGCTGTTTTTT. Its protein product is CSVEWPTGELFF.

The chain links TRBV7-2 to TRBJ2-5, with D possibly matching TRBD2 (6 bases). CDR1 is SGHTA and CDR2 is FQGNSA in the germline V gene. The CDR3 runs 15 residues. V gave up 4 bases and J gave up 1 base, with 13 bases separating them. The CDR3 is CASSSPGLFQETQYF. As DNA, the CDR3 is TGTGCCAGCAGCTCACCGGGACTTTTCCAAGAGACCCAGTACTTC. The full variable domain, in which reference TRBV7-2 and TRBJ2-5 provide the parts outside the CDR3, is GAGVSQSPSNKVTEKGKDVELRCDPISGHTALYWYRQSLGQGLEFLIYFQGNSAPDKSGLPSDRFSAERTGGSVSTLTIQRTQQEDSAVYLCASSSPGLFQETQYFGPGTRLLVL.

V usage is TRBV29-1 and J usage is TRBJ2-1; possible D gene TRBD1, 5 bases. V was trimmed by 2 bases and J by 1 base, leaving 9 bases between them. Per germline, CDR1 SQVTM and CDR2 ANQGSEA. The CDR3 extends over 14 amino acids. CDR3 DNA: TGCAGCGTTGAATTAACAGGATCCTACAATGAGCAGTTCTTC. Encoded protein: CSVELTGSYNEQFF.

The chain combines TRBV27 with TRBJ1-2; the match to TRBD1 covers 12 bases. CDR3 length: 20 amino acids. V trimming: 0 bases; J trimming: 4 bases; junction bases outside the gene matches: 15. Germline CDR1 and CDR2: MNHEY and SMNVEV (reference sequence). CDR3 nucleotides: TGTGCCAGCAGTTTATCGAGACACGGGGGACAGGGGGCTTCTGGCTATGGCTACACCTTC. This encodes CASSLSRHGGQGASGYGYTF.

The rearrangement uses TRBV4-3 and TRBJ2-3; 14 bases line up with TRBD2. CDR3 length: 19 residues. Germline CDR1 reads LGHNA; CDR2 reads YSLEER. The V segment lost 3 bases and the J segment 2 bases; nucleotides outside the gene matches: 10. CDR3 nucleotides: TGCGCCAGCAGCCACGGACTAGCGGGGGGCCTAACCTTCACAGATACGCAGTATTTT. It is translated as CASSHGLAGGLTFTDTQYF.

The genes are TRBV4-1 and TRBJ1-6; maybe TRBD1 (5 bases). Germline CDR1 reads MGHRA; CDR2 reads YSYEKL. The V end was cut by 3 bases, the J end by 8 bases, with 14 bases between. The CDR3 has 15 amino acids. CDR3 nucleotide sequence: TGCGCCAGCAGCCAGGAGGGACTATATGATTCACCCCTCCACTTT. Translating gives CASSQEGLYDSPLHF.

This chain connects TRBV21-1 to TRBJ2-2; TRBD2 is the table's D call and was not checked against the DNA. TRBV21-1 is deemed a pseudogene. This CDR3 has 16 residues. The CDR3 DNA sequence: TGTGCCAGCAGCACGCACCGGGGGTCCCTCACCGGGGAGCTGTTTTTT. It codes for CASSTHRGSLTGELFF.

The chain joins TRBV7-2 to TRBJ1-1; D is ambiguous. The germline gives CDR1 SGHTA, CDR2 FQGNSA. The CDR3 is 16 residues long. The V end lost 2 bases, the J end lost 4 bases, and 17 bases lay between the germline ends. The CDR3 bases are TGTGCCAGCAGCTTATTATCCTCGGAGGTAGGCACTGAAGCTTTCTTT. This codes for CASSLLSSEVGTEAFF.

Here the CDR3 reads CASSSQGRYTEAFF. Written as DNA, the CDR3 is TGCGCCAGCAGTTCCCAGGGGCGGTACACTGAAGCTTTCTTT. V is TRBV5-1 and J is TRBJ1-1, with TRBD1 as a possible D gene (6 bases). From germline, CDR1 is SGHRS and CDR2 YFSETQ. V was trimmed by 5 bases and J by 3 bases, leaving 14 bases between them. CDR3 size: 14 residues.

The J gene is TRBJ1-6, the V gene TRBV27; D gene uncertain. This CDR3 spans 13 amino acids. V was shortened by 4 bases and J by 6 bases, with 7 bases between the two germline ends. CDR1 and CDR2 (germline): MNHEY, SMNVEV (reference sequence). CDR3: CASSSTLNSPLHF. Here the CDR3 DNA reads TGTGCCAGCAGTTCTACCCTTAATTCACCCCTCCACTTT.

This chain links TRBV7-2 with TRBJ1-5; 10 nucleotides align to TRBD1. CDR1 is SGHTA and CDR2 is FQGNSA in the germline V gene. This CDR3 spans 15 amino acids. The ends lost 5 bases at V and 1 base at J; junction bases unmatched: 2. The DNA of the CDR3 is TGTGCCAGCAGCCTGGACAGGGGGAGCAATCAGCCCCAGCATTTT. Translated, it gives CASSLDRGSNQPQHF.

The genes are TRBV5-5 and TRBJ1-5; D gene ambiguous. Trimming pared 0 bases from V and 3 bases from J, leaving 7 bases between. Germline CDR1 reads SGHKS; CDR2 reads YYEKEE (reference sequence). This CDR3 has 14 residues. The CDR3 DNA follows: TGTGCCAGCAGCTTGGGTACATACAATCAGCCCCAGCATTTT. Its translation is CASSLGTYNQPQHF.

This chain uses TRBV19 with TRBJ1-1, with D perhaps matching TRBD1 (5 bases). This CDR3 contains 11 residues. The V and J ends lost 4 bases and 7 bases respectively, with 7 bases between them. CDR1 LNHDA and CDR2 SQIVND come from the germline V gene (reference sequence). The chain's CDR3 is CASSTGGEAFF. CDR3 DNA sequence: TGTGCCAGTAGTACGGGGGGTGAAGCTTTCTTT.

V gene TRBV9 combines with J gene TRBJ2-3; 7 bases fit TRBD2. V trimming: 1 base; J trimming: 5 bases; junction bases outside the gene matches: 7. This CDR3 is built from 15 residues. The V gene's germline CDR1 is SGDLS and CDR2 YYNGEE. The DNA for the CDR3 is TGTGCCAGCAGCGTATCCCGAAGCGGGATAGATACGCAGTATTTT. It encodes CASSVSRSGIDTQYF.

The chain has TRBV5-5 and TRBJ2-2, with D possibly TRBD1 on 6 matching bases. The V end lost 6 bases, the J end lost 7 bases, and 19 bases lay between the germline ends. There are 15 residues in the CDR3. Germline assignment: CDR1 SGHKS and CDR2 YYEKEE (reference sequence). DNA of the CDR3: TGTGCCAGCACCTCCCAGGGGCCCTTAGACGGGGAGCTGTTTTTT. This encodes CASTSQGPLDGELFF.

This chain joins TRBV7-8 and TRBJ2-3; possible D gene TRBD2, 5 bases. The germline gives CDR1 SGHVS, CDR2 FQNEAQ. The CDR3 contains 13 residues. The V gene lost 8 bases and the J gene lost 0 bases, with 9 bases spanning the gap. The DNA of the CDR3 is TGTGCCAGCGGAGGCCTTAGCACAGATACGCAGTATTTT. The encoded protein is CASGGLSTDTQYF.

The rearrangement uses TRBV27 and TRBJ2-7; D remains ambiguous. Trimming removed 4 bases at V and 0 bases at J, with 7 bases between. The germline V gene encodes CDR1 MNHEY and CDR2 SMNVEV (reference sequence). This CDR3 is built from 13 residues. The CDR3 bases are TGTGCCAGCAGTTCCCCCTACTCCTACGAGCAGTACTTC. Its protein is CASSSPYSYEQYF.